Listed below are T cell receptor beta chains from one sample, sequenced in a study of regulatory T cells in long-lasting Graves disease. Via MiXCR, TCRdb re-called the multiplex PCR reads, giving one row per CDR3 protein. The sample holds about 430,000 distinct CDR3 sequences, approximately 15% seen once. The same specimen was also included in a second study, on T cells in Graves' hyperthyroidism and ophthalmopathy.

The specimen comprised peripheral blood mononuclear cells (PBMCs), sampled at new diagnosis, from a patient treated with antithyroid drugs. The receptors here all came from a woman aged 40 to 55 with Graves disease. Each CDR3 is given with its conserved first and last residue. D genes are given only for firm matches. The listing skips clone size in some rows; elsewhere it reads once, few, many or a size class.

v_gene	j_gene	abundance	len	d_gene	CDR3nt	CDR3aa
TRBV2	TRBJ2-2	many	17	TRBD1	TGTGCCAGCAGTTCGACTGGGACAGGGGAATATACCGGGGAGCTGTTTTTT	CASSSTGTGEYTGELFF
TRBV6-2/TRBV6-3	TRBJ1-1	few	14	NA	TGTGCCAGCAGTGAGGACAGCTCTAACACTGAAGCTTTCTTT	CASSEDSSNTEAFF
TRBV7-9	TRBJ2-2	NA	15	TRBD1	TGTGCCAGCAGCCCGCAGGACAGGGGCACCGGGGAGCTGTTTTTT	CASSPQDRGTGELFF
TRBV3-1	TRBJ2-2	NA	14	TRBD2	TGTGCCAGCAGGGGACTAGCGGGAGCCGGGGAGCTGTTTTTT	CASRGLAGAGELFF
TRBV30	TRBJ1-4	many	12	NA	TGTGCCTGGAGTGCCGGGTATGAAAAACTGTTTTTT	CAWSAGYEKLFF
TRBV6-1	TRBJ2-7	many	17	NA	TGTGCCAGCAGTGAGAGAGTACCGACATCTCCAGCCTACGAGCAGTACTTC	CASSERVPTSPAYEQYF
TRBV7-2	TRBJ2-5	many	15	TRBD1	TGTGCCAGCAGCTTAGACAGGGGTGGGCAAGAGACCCAGTACTTC	CASSLDRGGQETQYF
TRBV28	TRBJ1-1	many	17	NA	TGTGCCAGCAGCCCTCCCGGGGGCCGGTCTTTGTACACTGAAGCTTTCTTT	CASSPPGGRSLYTEAFF
TRBV11-3	TRBJ2-1	once	15	TRBD2	TGTGCCACCGCAAGGTCTAGCGGGAGGTACAATGAGCAGTTCTTC	CATARSSGRYNEQFF
TRBV5-1	TRBJ2-7	many	15	NA	TGCGCCAGCAGCTTGGGACTAGGCCAAAACTACGAGCAGTACTTC	CASSLGLGQNYEQYF
TRBV11-3	TRBJ2-2	many	14	NA	TGTGCCAGCAGCTTAACCTCGGGCACCGGGGAGCTGTTTTTT	CASSLTSGTGELFF